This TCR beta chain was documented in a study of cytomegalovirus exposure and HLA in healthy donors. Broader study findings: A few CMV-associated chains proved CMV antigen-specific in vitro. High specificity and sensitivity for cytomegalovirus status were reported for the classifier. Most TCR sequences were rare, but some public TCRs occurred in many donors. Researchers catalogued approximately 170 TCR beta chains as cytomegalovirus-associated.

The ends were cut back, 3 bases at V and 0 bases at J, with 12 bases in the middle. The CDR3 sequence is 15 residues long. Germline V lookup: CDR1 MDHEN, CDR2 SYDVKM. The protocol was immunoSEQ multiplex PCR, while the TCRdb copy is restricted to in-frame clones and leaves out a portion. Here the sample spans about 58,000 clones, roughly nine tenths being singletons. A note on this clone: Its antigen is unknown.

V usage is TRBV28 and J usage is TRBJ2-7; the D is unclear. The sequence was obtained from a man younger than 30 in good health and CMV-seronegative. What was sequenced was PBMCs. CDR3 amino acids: CASSLTGYTSYEQYF. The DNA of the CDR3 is TGTGCCAGCAGTTTGACTGGCTACACCTCCTACGAGCAGTACTTC.